This T cell receptor (beta chain) was recorded in a study of shared clonotypes between healthy human individuals. Study as a whole: The study used three CD4 naive, three CD4 memory, two CD8 naive and one CD8 memory plate per donor.

General study findings and limits: The donor pool, a small one, limited the genetic and exposure-history diversity represented.

On this clone: Its antigen remains unknown.

Clones were read by immunoSEQ multiplex PCR, and TCRdb kept only the in-frame ones, dropping some. The sample shows some 360,000 clones, 73% of them seen only once. Germline CDR1 and CDR2: SGDLS and YYNGEE. There are 14 residues in the CDR3. V was trimmed by 2 bases and J by 5 bases, leaving 12 bases between them. The sample taken for sequencing was memory CD4+ T cells sorted from blood. Noted subset: CD45RA-negative fraction. This receptor was taken from a man aged 25-45 years in good health. This chain connects TRBV9 to TRBJ2-3; possibly TRBD1 for D (6 bases). The CDR3 loop is CASSVGQGLDTQYF. Written as DNA, the CDR3 is TGTGCCAGCAGCGTTGGGCAGGGGTTAGATACGCAGTATTTT. Based on the CDR3 plus reference TRBV9 and TRBJ2-3, the full variable domain is DSGVTQTPKHLITATGQRVTLRCSPRSGDLSVYWYQQSLDQGLQFLIQYYNGEERAKGNILERFSAQQFPDLHSELNLSSLELGDSALYFCASSVGQGLDTQYFGPGTRLTVL.